The clone carrying this T cell receptor (beta chain) was detected ten times or more. Its cognate antigen is unknown. The data derive from a study of neurological immune-mediated disorders. Study-wide points: No expanded-clone CDR3 amino acid sequence recurred across subjects, suggesting private TCR-beta repertoires.

V lost 6 bases and J lost 5; bases outside the gene matches: 11. The CDR3 extends over 16 amino acids. The V gene's germline CDR1 is DFQATT and CDR2 SNEGSKA (reference sequence). cDNA synthesis was performed by 5'RACE with 10-nucleotide random UMIs. TCRdb processed the 5' RACE reads anew with MiXCR; each CDR3 protein has one entry. The data hold 75,000 to 90,000 distinct CDR3 sequences, with 10% observed a single time. A blood bank in Maryland, USA, provided the volunteers who served as healthy controls. The study built unsorted libraries from 2 million PBMCs kept at -80 C. This chain joins TRBV20-1 and TRBJ2-3; TRBD2 matches 13 bases. The sequenced sample consisted of PBMCs. This receptor was obtained from a man aged 40-55 years in good health. CDR3 sequence (DNA): TGCAGTGCCTCCCGGACTAGCGGGAGTATGGTAGATACGCAGTATTTT. Amino acid sequence: CSASRTSGSMVDTQYF.